The 10 T cell receptor beta chains below all came from one sample that was sequenced in a study of shared clonotypes between healthy human individuals (dated by TCRdb to between 2020 and 2021). The protocol used for the library was the immunoSEQ multiplex PCR assay. TCRdb limited this immuneACCESS table to in-frame rearrangements with V and J called. A share of clones is missing; checked studies link under half to unresolved V genes, and the rest is unexplained. In this sample the table shows around 1 million clones, over 75% of which occur a single time. Over 1.3% of the sample goes to the ten largest clones. The material sequenced was memory CD4+ T cells sorted from blood. Reading the label with the study, this specimen's cell subset or site is: CD45RA-negative fraction. These receptors came from a man between 18 and 35 years old in good health.

The V and J genes are TRBV9 and TRBJ1-6; D possibly corresponds to TRBD1 (5 bases). CDR3 length: 16 amino acids. The ends were cut back, 0 bases at V and 6 bases at J, with 13 bases in the middle. Germline values: CDR1 SGDLS, CDR2 YYNGEE. CDR3 sequence (DNA): TGTGCCAGCAGCGTAGACGGGGCTCCCCCTAATTCACCCCTCCACTTT. Its translation: CASSVDGAPPNSPLHF.

The DNA of the CDR3 is TGTGCCAGCAGCTTAGGGAAGGGGGCTACAGATACGCAGTATTTT. Translated, it gives CASSLGKGATDTQYF. The rearrangement links TRBV7-2 to TRBJ2-3, with TRBD1 identical over 7 bases. The V segment lost 1 base and the J segment 3 bases; nucleotides outside the gene matches: 4. CDR3 length equals 15 residues. The germline CDR1 and CDR2 sequences are SGHTA and FQGNSA.

The chain joins TRBV4-1 to TRBJ1-5; D possibly corresponds to TRBD1 (5 bases). V dropped 1 base and J dropped 4 bases, with 14 bases sitting between them. The CDR3 has 16 residues. Germline values: CDR1 MGHRA, CDR2 YSYEKL. CDR3 region: CASSQVEYGANQPQHF. In nucleotides, the CDR3 is TGCGCCAGCAGCCAAGTTGAGTATGGGGCTAATCAGCCCCAGCATTTT.

The chain uses TRBV5-1 and TRBJ2-7; D is unresolved. Deletions cut 5 bases from V and 5 bases from J, with 14 bases between. Germline loops: CDR1 SGHRS, CDR2 YFSETQ. The CDR3 is 13 amino acids. The CDR3, as DNA: TGCGCCAGCAGTTTTGTGGGTAGGGACGAGCAGTACTTC. It is translated as CASSFVGRDEQYF.

The chain combines TRBV30 with TRBJ2-5, with D hard to call. The CDR3 extends over 13 amino acids. Trimming cost V 5 bases and J 5 bases, with 15 bases left between them. Germline CDR1 GTSNPN, CDR2 SVGIG (reference sequence). DNA of the CDR3: TGTGCCTGGGGTTCCTACTATGGGGAGACCCAGTACTTC. As protein: CAWGSYYGETQYF.

This chain connects TRBV28 to TRBJ1-4, with D tentatively TRBD1 (5 bases). The CDR3 runs 15 residues. Trimming stripped 6 bases from V and 7 bases from J, with 18 bases between. From germline, CDR1 is MDHEN and CDR2 SYDVKM. The CDR3: CASSPVTAVGEKLFF. In DNA form, the CDR3 reads TGTGCCAGCAGCCCCGTGACAGCAGTGGGTGAAAAACTGTTTTTT.

This clone was seen once. The V gene is TRBV10-3, the J gene TRBJ1-1; D is unresolved. Looked up from germline, CDR1 is ENHRY and CDR2 is SYGVKD. Trimming shortened V by 6 bases and J by 5 bases, and 13 bases separated the two germline ends. This CDR3 spans 13 amino acids. CDR3 sequence reads: CAIRTHGFTEAFF. The CDR3 region has the DNA TGTGCCATCAGAACACACGGCTTTACTGAAGCTTTCTTT.

This clone was seen many times. The chain is built from TRBV2 and TRBJ2-7; possibly TRBD1 for D (6 bases). This CDR3 region has 16 residues. V was cut by 6 bases and J by 1 base, with 19 bases left in between. The V gene's germline CDR1 is SNHLY and CDR2 FYNNEI. This CDR3 is CASRPTGAGDSYEQYF. The CDR3 DNA is TGTGCCAGCAGACCCACCGGGGCAGGGGATTCCTACGAGCAGTACTTC.

The gene calls are TRBV10-3 and TRBJ2-5; possible D gene TRBD2, 6 bases. Germline loops: CDR1 ENHRY, CDR2 SYGVKD. Trimming took 4 bases from V and 0 from J, leaving 12 bases between them. CDR3 size: 15 residues. The CDR3 protein is CAISGGRGYQETQYF. CDR3 nucleotides: TGTGCCATCAGTGGAGGCCGGGGGTACCAAGAGACCCAGTACTTC.

This clone was recorded once. CDR3 nucleotide sequence: TGTGCCAGCAGCGCGGGACTAGCGGGAGGGGACAATGAGCAGTTCTTC. Translated, it gives CASSAGLAGGDNEQFF. The rearrangement uses TRBV9 and TRBJ2-1; TRBD2 matches at 16 bases. This CDR3 spans 16 amino acids. The trim removed 3 bases at V and 5 bases at J, leaving 2 bases unmatched. Germline V CDR1 and CDR2: SGDLS, YYNGEE.